Each of the 27 T cell receptor beta chains below was sequenced from the same sample in a study of beta chain features in type 1 diabetes. The study's findings and limits: Moderate yet significant TCRB CDR3 shortening was seen in Type 1 diabetes patients in all four CD4+ subsets.

These TCRs' antigens remain unknown. Expressed TCRB transcripts were sequenced, since all the RNA that had been isolated was reverse transcribed. TCRdb's table, derived via immunoSEQ multiplex PCR, lists solely in-frame clones and lacks some. The sample has more than 100,000 clones; about 10% are singletons. Sequenced: central memory CD4+ T cells from blood. The receptors here all came from a young man with type 1 diabetes.

This clone appeared a few times. The chain combines TRBV7-2 with TRBJ1-1, with 7 bases matching TRBD1. The germline V gene has CDR1 SGHTA and CDR2 FQGNSA. The CDR3 is made up of 13 amino acids. With V trimmed by 5 bases and J by 5 bases, 5 bases remained unmatched. DNA of the CDR3: TGTGCCAGCAGCGCTTACAGGGGTACTGAAGCTTTCTTT. Protein: CASSAYRGTEAFF.

The CDR3 sequence: CASSPGQSGANVLTF. The CDR3 nucleotides are TGCGCCAGCAGCCCGGGACAGTCTGGGGCCAACGTCCTGACTTTC. The chain employs TRBV4-3 and TRBJ2-6; 7 bases fit TRBD1. With 4 bases clipped from V and 1 base from J, the junction kept 1 base outside the gene matches. CDR3 size: 15 residues. The germline CDR1 and CDR2 sequences are LGHNA and YSLEER.

CDR3 sequence: CASSYQGSDTQYF. CDR3 bases: TGTGCCAGCAGCTACCAGGGGTCAGATACGCAGTATTTT. The chain carries TRBV9 and TRBJ2-3, with D perhaps matching TRBD1 (6 bases). Germline loops: CDR1 SGDLS, CDR2 YYNGEE. CDR3 length: 13 residues. The ends were cut back, 4 bases at V and 4 bases at J, with 10 bases in the middle.

The table lists this clone with a few counts. This chain joins TRBV6-5 and TRBJ1-2; 8 bases fit TRBD1. Per germline, CDR1 MNHEY and CDR2 SVGAGI. V gave up 6 bases and J gave up 7 bases; unmatched junction bases: 7. The CDR3 extends over 13 amino acids. The CDR3, as DNA: TGTGCCAGCAGGGACGACAGGGGTGTTGGCTACACCTTC. This gives the protein CASRDDRGVGYTF.

The gene calls are TRBV7-8 and TRBJ1-2; D gene unclear. Germline-derived CDR1 and CDR2 are SGHVS and FQNEAQ. V lost 0 bases, J lost 8 bases, and 13 bases lay in between. CDR3 length equals 14 residues. The CDR3 here is CASSLASTGGGYTF. CDR3 bases: TGTGCCAGCAGCTTAGCTTCGACCGGCGGGGGCTACACCTTC.

V gene TRBV5-1 combines with J gene TRBJ1-1; D is possibly TRBD1 (5 bases). Looked up from germline, CDR1 is SGHRS and CDR2 is YFSETQ. Trimming shortened V by 3 bases and J by 4 bases, and 19 bases separated the two germline ends. This CDR3 is 16 amino acids long. CDR3 DNA: TGCGCCAGCAGCTACAGTTTGCAGGGCGGGGGCACTGAAGCTTTCTTT. Encoded protein: CASSYSLQGGGTEAFF.

J is TRBJ2-5 and V is TRBV5-6, with a weak D call TRBD2 (6 bases). Germline assignment: CDR1 SGHDT and CDR2 YYEEEE. Between the trimmed V and J ends, which lost 0 bases and 1 base, there was a span of 7 bases. The CDR3 contains 14 residues. The DNA of the CDR3 is TGTGCCAGCAGCTTGGTAGCGGTCCAAGAGACCCAGTACTTC. This sequence encodes CASSLVAVQETQYF. The full variable domain, with the rest looked up from reference TRBV5-6 and TRBJ2-5, is DAGVTQSPTHLIKTRGQQVTLRCSPKSGHDTVSWYQQALGQGPQFIFQYYEEEERQRGNFPDRFSGHQFPNYSSELNVNALLLGDSALYLCASSLVAVQETQYFGPGTRLLVL.

This chain joins TRBV6-6 and TRBJ2-7, with D possibly matching TRBD1 (6 bases). This CDR3 has 14 amino acids. From germline, CDR1 is MNHNY and CDR2 SVGAGI (reference sequence). V was trimmed by 2 bases and J by 6 bases, leaving 14 bases between them. Here the CDR3 reads CASSYGRGSGEQYF. CDR3 nucleotides: TGTGCCAGCAGTTACGGCAGGGGATCGGGCGAGCAGTACTTC.

This clone occurred a few times. The chain uses TRBV10-3 and TRBJ1-4; maybe TRBD1 (6 bases). The V gene's germline CDR1 is ENHRY and CDR2 SYGVKD. The CDR3 is 14 amino acids. The V end lost 6 bases, the J end lost 3 bases, and 11 bases lay between the germline ends. In DNA, the CDR3 is TGTGCCATCAGCGCAGGGGCAGCTAATGAAAAACTGTTTTTT. Translating it yields CAISAGAANEKLFF.

This sequence joins TRBV4-1 and TRBJ2-3; 7 bases map to TRBD2. The ends lost 1 base at V and 5 bases at J; junction bases unmatched: 3. The CDR3 extends over 14 amino acids. Germline values: CDR1 MGHRA, CDR2 YSYEKL. CDR3 sequence (DNA): TGCGCCAGCAGCCAAGCATCGGGGGGAGATACGCAGTATTTT. This translates into CASSQASGGDTQYF.

This clone has more than one count but fewer than ten. This chain links TRBV30 with TRBJ1-5; D may be TRBD1 (5 bases). Germline-derived CDR1 and CDR2 are GTSNPN and SVGIG (reference sequence). This CDR3 has 14 amino acids. V lost 2 bases to trimming and J lost 7 bases, with 15 bases between them. Here the CDR3 reads CAWSKAQGSQPQHF. The CDR3 coding sequence is TGTGCCTGGAGTAAGGCGCAGGGAAGCCAGCCCCAGCATTTT.

This clone was observed a few times. The V and J genes are TRBV29-1 and TRBJ1-1; D might be TRBD1 (6 bases). Per the germline V gene, CDR1 is SQVTM and CDR2 is ANQGSEA. The CDR3 covers 13 residues. Trimming shortened V by 8 bases and J by 10 bases, and 23 bases separated the two germline ends. The CDR3 loop reads CSTPEGESGGAFF. The CDR3 bases are TGCAGCACCCCCGAGGGGGAAAGTGGTGGAGCTTTCTTT.

This chain connects TRBV4-3 to TRBJ2-7; D perhaps matches TRBD1 (5 bases). The CDR3 has 15 amino acids. The V end lost 0 bases, the J end lost 3 bases, and 12 bases lay between the germline ends. Germline assignment: CDR1 LGHNA and CDR2 YSLEER. This CDR3 reads CASSQDIGHRYEQYF. The CDR3 coding sequence is TGCGCCAGCAGCCAAGACATAGGACACCGCTACGAGCAGTACTTC.

The chain joins TRBV5-6 to TRBJ2-7; 8 bases map to TRBD2. Germline V gives CDR1 SGHDT, CDR2 YYEEEE. Trimming took 0 bases from V and 1 from J; bases not matched to a gene: 9. CDR3 length equals 17 residues. The CDR3 reads CASSLAGGGYGSYEQYF. CDR3 nucleotide sequence: TGTGCCAGCAGCTTGGCCGGGGGGGGGTACGGGTCCTACGAGCAGTACTTC. Supplemented by reference TRBV5-6 and TRBJ2-7, the full variable domain reads DAGVTQSPTHLIKTRGQQVTLRCSPKSGHDTVSWYQQALGQGPQFIFQYYEEEERQRGNFPDRFSGHQFPNYSSELNVNALLLGDSALYLCASSLAGGGYGSYEQYFGPGTRLTVT.

The chain is built from TRBV28 and TRBJ2-2, with TRBD2 as a possible D gene (5 bases). Deletions cut 11 bases from V and 7 bases from J, with 17 bases between. Germline values: CDR1 MDHEN, CDR2 SYDVKM. The CDR3 totals 13 residues. CDR3 nucleotides: TGTGCCCTAGCATCGGGCAACTACGGGGAGCTGTTTTTT. As protein: CALASGNYGELFF.

In this sample, this clone turned up a few times. The gene calls are TRBV30 and TRBJ1-1; possible D gene TRBD1, 5 bases. V lost 2 bases to trimming and J lost 0 bases, with 19 bases between them. The CDR3 runs 17 residues. From germline, CDR1 is GTSNPN and CDR2 SVGIG (reference sequence). CDR3 sequence: CAWSPWEGKSMNTEAFF. CDR3 in DNA: TGTGCCTGGAGTCCCTGGGAGGGGAAGTCTATGAACACTGAAGCTTTCTTT.

The chain uses TRBV18 and TRBJ2-7; tentatively, D is TRBD1 (5 bases). Trimming took off 8 bases at V and 7 bases at J, with 15 bases between the two ends. From germline, CDR1 is KGHSH and CDR2 LQKENI. The CDR3 has 12 amino acids. The chain's CDR3 is CASATTGGEQYF. The CDR3 nucleotides are TGTGCCAGCGCCACCACAGGTGGAGAGCAGTACTTC.

This clone was seen repeatedly, ten times or more. The J gene is TRBJ1-1, the V gene TRBV5-1, with a possible D match to TRBD1 (5 bases). Trimming took 4 bases from V and 0 from J, leaving 16 bases between them. This CDR3 has 16 residues. Germline V gene lookup returns CDR1 SGHRS and CDR2 YFSETQ. CDR3 DNA: TGCGCCAGCAGCCCCGTTGGGGGGTCGGTGAACACTGAAGCTTTCTTT. Amino acids: CASSPVGGSVNTEAFF.

This clone has only a few counts. The V gene is TRBV30, the J gene TRBJ1-1; D possibly corresponds to TRBD1 (6 bases). CDR3 length: 13 residues. V lost 5 bases and J 4 bases, leaving 14 bases between the germline ends. The germline gives CDR1 GTSNPN, CDR2 SVGIG (reference sequence). The DNA of the CDR3 is TGTGCCTGGGGCTTAGGGGGAATCACTGAAGCTTTCTTT. It is translated as CAWGLGGITEAFF. The entire variable domain, with the rest obtained from reference TRBV30 and TRBJ1-1, is as follows: SQTIHQWPATLVQPVGSPLSLECTVEGTSNPNLYWYRQAAGRGLQLLFYSVGIGQISSEVPQNLSASRPQDRQFILSSKKLLLSDSGFYLCAWGLGGITEAFFGQGTRLTVV.

The chain recombines TRBV28 with TRBJ2-6, with TRBD1 matching over 12 bases. The CDR3 has 18 residues. V shed 4 bases and J 3 bases; nucleotides not matched to a gene: 7. Germline values: CDR1 MDHEN, CDR2 SYDVKM. DNA of the CDR3: TGTGCCAGCAGTTATATGGGACAGGGGGCGTTTGGGGCCAACGTCCTGACTTTC. Translated, it gives CASSYMGQGAFGANVLTF. Supplemented by reference TRBV28 and TRBJ2-6, the full variable domain reads DVKVTQSSRYLVKRTGEKVFLECVQDMDHENMFWYRQDPGLGLRLIYFSYDVKMKEKGDIPEGYSVSREKKERFSLILESASTNQTSMYLCASSYMGQGAFGANVLTFGAGSRLTVL.

V is TRBV29-1 and J is TRBJ2-3, with TRBD1 as a possible D gene (6 bases). CDR1 is SQVTM and CDR2 is ANQGSEA in the germline V gene. The CDR3 runs to 13 residues. The V and J ends lost 4 bases and 4 bases respectively, with 12 bases between them. The CDR3 loop reads CSVAQGNPDTQYF. The CDR3 nucleotides are TGCAGCGTTGCGCAGGGGAATCCAGATACGCAGTATTTT.

The V call is TRBV7-2, the J call TRBJ2-4; D ambiguous. Trimming took off 1 base at V and 4 bases at J, with 8 bases between the two ends. The CDR3 runs to 14 residues. Per germline, CDR1 SGHTA and CDR2 FQGNSA. CDR3 in DNA: TGTGCCAGCAGCTTAGGGTCGGTGAAAAACATTCAGTACTTC. It translates to CASSLGSVKNIQYF.

This chain joins TRBV5-1 and TRBJ1-2; 7 bases are a match to TRBD1. The CDR3 sequence is 15 residues long. Germline loops: CDR1 SGHRS, CDR2 YFSETQ. V lost 4 bases and J lost 2; bases outside the gene matches: 8. CDR3 coding DNA: TGCGCCAGCAGCGTCGGACAGGTGGGGAACTATGGCTACACCTTC. Its translation is CASSVGQVGNYGYTF.

The chain combines TRBV2 with TRBJ1-6, with D perhaps TRBD1 (5 bases). The germline V gene has CDR1 SNHLY and CDR2 FYNNEI. CDR3 length equals 12 residues. The germline V and J ends were trimmed by 6 bases and 14 bases, with 14 bases remaining between them. CDR3 in amino acids: CASRAEGLALHF. In DNA, the CDR3 is TGTGCCAGCAGGGCGGAGGGGCTGGCCCTCCACTTT.

This clone appeared a single time. The chain has TRBV14 and TRBJ1-2; weak D call: TRBD1 (5 bases). Looked up from germline, CDR1 is SGHDN and CDR2 is FVKESK. This CDR3 is built from 13 residues. V dropped 11 bases and J dropped 2 bases, with 15 bases sitting between them. This CDR3 reads CAVSHRGNYGYTF. The CDR3 nucleotides are TGTGCCGTCTCACACCGGGGGAACTATGGCTACACCTTC.

Only a few counts were recorded for this clone. V gene TRBV2 combines with J gene TRBJ2-7; a possible D gene is TRBD1 (5 bases). Germline CDR1 and CDR2: SNHLY and FYNNEI. This CDR3 is 13 amino acids long. Trimming stripped 4 bases from V and 1 base from J, with 8 bases between. The CDR3 bases are TGTGCCAGCAGTGTCGCAGGGTCCTACGAGCAGTACTTC. This gives the protein CASSVAGSYEQYF. Together with reference TRBV2 and TRBJ2-7, the CDR3 gives the full variable domain: EPEVTQTPSHQVTQMGQEVILRCVPISNHLYFYWYRQILGQKVEFLVSFYNNEISEKSEIFDDQFSVERPDGSNFTLKIRSTKLEDSAMYFCASSVAGSYEQYFGPGTRLTVT.

V and J are TRBV18 and TRBJ2-3, with no clear D. V lost 3 bases and J 3 bases, leaving 10 bases between the germline ends. Germline V gene sequence: CDR1 KGHSH, CDR2 LQKENI. The CDR3 sequence is 14 residues long. CDR3 in amino acids: CASSPVTGTDTQYF. The DNA of the CDR3 is TGTGCCAGCTCACCTGTCACGGGTACAGATACGCAGTATTTT.